The text below deals with one T cell receptor beta chain. The individuals who served as donors were healthy Caucasians living in Russia, aged about 6 to 95. A minimum of 6.5 million PBMCs was isolated per sample. There are 16 residues in the CDR3. The V gene end was trimmed by 0 bases and the J gene end by 4 bases; junction bases not matched to a gene: 4. In germline, CDR1 is LGHNA, CDR2 YSLEER. The data are from a study of blood T cells in healthy people across ages. Through a sample-barcoded 5' primer and a J-beta primer mix, a second PCR was run for roughly 7 to 11 cycles. TCRdb reprocessed the 5' RACE reads with MiXCR, giving one entry per CDR3 protein. The data show 1.8 million or so distinct CDR3 sequences, more than 35% seen once.

The gene calls are TRBV4-3 and TRBJ2-5; 11 bases agree with TRBD1. The sequenced sample consisted of blood. The source is a human donor in good health. The CDR3 reads CASSQDGGQGAETQYF. The CDR3 nucleotides read TGCGCCAGCAGCCAAGATGGTGGACAGGGGGCAGAGACCCAGTACTTC.